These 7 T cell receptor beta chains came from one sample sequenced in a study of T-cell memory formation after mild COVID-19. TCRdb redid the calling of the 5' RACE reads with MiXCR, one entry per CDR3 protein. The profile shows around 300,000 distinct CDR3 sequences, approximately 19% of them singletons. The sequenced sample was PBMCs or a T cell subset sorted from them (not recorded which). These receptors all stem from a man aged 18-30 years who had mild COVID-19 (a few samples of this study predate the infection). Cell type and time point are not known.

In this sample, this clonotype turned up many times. The CDR3 sequence is CASSPGPSQYF. DNA for the CDR3: TGTGCCAGCAGCCCAGGGCCTTCCCAGTACTTC. The genes are TRBV11-2 and TRBJ2-5; perhaps TRBD1 as D (5 bases). The CDR3 totals 11 residues. The V end was cut by 5 bases, the J end by 9 bases, with 10 bases between. In germline, CDR1 is SGHAT, CDR2 FQNNGV.

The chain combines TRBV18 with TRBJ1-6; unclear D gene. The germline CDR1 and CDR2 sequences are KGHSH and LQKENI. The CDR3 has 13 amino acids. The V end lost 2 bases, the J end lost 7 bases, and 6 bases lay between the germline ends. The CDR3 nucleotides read TGTGCCAGCTCACCAGGGGAGAATTCACCCCTCCACTTT. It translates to CASSPGENSPLHF. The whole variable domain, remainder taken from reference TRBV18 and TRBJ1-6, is NAGVMQNPRHLVRRRGQEARLRCSPMKGHSHVYWYRQLPEEGLKFMVYLQKENIIDESGMPKERFSAEFPKEGPSILRIQQVVRGDSAAYFCASSPGENSPLHFGNGTRLTVT.

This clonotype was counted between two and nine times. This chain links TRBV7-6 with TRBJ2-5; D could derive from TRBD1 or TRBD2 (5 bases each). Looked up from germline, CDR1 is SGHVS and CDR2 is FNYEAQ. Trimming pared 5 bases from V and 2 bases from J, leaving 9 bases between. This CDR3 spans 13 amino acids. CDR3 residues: CASSMGRQETQYF. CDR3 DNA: TGTGCCAGCAGCATGGGACGGCAAGAGACCCAGTACTTC. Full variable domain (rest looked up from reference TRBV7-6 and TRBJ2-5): GAGVSQSPRYKVTKRGQDVALRCDPISGHVSLYWYRQALGQGPEFLTYFNYEAQQDKSGLPNDRFSAERPEGSISTLTIQRTEQRDSAMYRCASSMGRQETQYFGPGTRLLVL.

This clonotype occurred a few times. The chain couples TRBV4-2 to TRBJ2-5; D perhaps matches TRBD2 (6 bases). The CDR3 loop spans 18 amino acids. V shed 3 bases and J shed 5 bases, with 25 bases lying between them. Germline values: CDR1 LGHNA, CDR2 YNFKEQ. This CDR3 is CASSHTLSVAGSKETQYF. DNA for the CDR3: TGTGCCAGCAGCCACACCCTATCGGTGGCGGGGTCGAAGGAGACCCAGTACTTC.

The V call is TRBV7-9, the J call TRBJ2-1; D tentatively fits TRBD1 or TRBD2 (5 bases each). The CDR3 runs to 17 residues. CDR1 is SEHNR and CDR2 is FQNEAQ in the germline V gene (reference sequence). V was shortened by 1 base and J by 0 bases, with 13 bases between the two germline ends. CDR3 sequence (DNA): TGTGCCAGCAGCTTAGATCTTAGAGGGGCCTCCTACAATGAGCAGTTCTTC. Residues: CASSLDLRGASYNEQFF.

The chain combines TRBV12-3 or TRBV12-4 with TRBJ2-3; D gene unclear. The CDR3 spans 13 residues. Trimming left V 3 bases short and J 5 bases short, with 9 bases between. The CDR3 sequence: CASSFYGLDTQYF. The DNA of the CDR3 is TGTGCCAGCAGTTTTTACGGGTTAGATACGCAGTATTTT.

The chain's CDR3 is CSAFDSMNTEAFF. CDR3 sequence (DNA): TGCAGTGCTTTCGACAGCATGAACACTGAAGCTTTCTTT. The V gene is TRBV20-1, the J gene TRBJ1-1; D is perhaps TRBD1 (5 bases). Looked up from germline, CDR1 is DFQATT and CDR2 is SNEGSKA (reference sequence). The CDR3 sequence is 13 residues long. The V end lost 5 bases, the J end lost 0 bases, and 10 bases lay between the germline ends.